The sequence of this T cell receptor beta chain was determined in a study of cytomegalovirus exposure and HLA in healthy donors. This clone was detected once. Its antigen is not identified. The study's findings and limits: Specificity of three CMV-associated chains for CMV antigens was verified in vitro.

There are 15 residues in the CDR3. Per the germline V gene, CDR1 is MNHEY and CDR2 is SVGAGI. Trimming pared 0 bases from V and 0 bases from J, leaving 5 bases between. It was the approximately 130-subject validation cohort, separate from the roughly 700-subject first cohort, to which the donors belonged. The protocol was immunoSEQ multiplex PCR, while the TCRdb copy is restricted to in-frame clones and leaves out a portion. The sample consists of around 150,000 clones, about nine tenths of them appearing once. This chain joins TRBV6-5 and TRBJ1-4; D is undetermined. Sequencing was carried out using PBMCs. The receptor comes from a woman between 25 and 40 years old in good health and CMV-seronegative. The chain's CDR3 is CASSYSRATNEKLFF. The CDR3 nucleotides read TGTGCCAGCAGTTACTCACGCGCAACTAATGAAAAACTGTTTTTT.